These 29 T cell receptor beta chains share one sample of origin, sequenced in a study of T cell repertoires in cytomegalovirus infection. No antigen has been assigned to these receptors. MiXCR was run by TCRdb on the reads, yielding one entry per CDR3 protein. In the table there are about a million distinct CDR3 sequences, roughly 30% of which are singletons. Sample: cultured CD8+ T cells from PBMCs, taken from culture after CMV antigen stimulation. The receptors here all came from a human donor in good health (CMV status not recorded). Some clones in this sample may be carry-over from other donors' samples.

This clonotype was seen a handful of times. As DNA, the CDR3 is TGTGCCAGCAGCCCCGGGTATCGGGCGGGCACTGAAGCTTTCTTT. This gives the protein CASSPGYRAGTEAFF. The rearrangement uses TRBV7-6 and TRBJ1-1, with D unresolved. Germline V gene data show CDR1 as SGHVS and CDR2 as FNYEAQ. CDR3 length: 15 amino acids. V gave up 5 bases and J gave up 4 bases, with 17 bases separating them.

The V call is TRBV20-1, the J call TRBJ1-4; 7 bases are a match to TRBD1. The CDR3 consists of 17 residues. With 2 bases clipped from V and 5 bases from J, the junction kept 14 bases outside the gene matches. CDR1 is DFQATT and CDR2 is SNEGSKA in the germline V gene (reference sequence). The DNA of the CDR3 is TGCAGTGCTAGAACAGGGGCCCGGCGGTGGGCGAATGAAAAACTGTTTTTT. Translation gives CSARTGARRWANEKLFF.

The rearrangement joins TRBV4-1 to TRBJ2-3; TRBD1 aligns across 7 bases. V was clipped by 6 bases and J by 0 bases; unmatched bases: 9. Germline V lookup: CDR1 MGHRA, CDR2 YSYEKL. The CDR3 sequence is 16 residues long. CDR3 DNA: TGCGCCAGCAGTTACAGGGGATCGGTGAGCACAGATACGCAGTATTTT. Translated, it gives CASSYRGSVSTDTQYF.

This clonotype was counted only a few times. The genes are TRBV19 and TRBJ1-4, with D possibly being TRBD1 (5 bases). The CDR3 totals 16 residues. V lost 6 bases to trimming and J lost 1 base, with 15 bases between them. Germline assignment: CDR1 LNHDA and CDR2 SQIVND (reference sequence). The DNA for the CDR3 is TGTGCCAGTAGGGCTTGGGACCACGGAACTAATGAAAAACTGTTTTTT. Protein product: CASRAWDHGTNEKLFF.

This clonotype was recorded a few times. The chain is built from TRBV7-9 and TRBJ2-7, with TRBD1 identical over 7 bases. Looked up from germline, CDR1 is SEHNR and CDR2 is FQNEAQ (reference sequence). This CDR3 has 15 residues. The ends lost 5 bases at V and 3 bases at J; junction bases unmatched: 10. CDR3 residues: CASSDRDSQVYEQYF. DNA for the CDR3: TGTGCCAGCAGCGACCGGGACAGCCAAGTCTACGAGCAGTACTTC. Together with reference TRBV7-9 and TRBJ2-7, the CDR3 gives the full variable domain: DTGVSQNPRHKITKRGQNVTFRCDPISEHNRLYWYRQTLGQGPEFLTYFQNEAQLEKSRLLSDRFSAERPKGSFSTLEIQRTEQGDSAMYLCASSDRDSQVYEQYFGPGTRLTVT.

V is TRBV29-1 and J is TRBJ2-7, with D possibly matching TRBD2 (5 bases). Germline assignment: CDR1 SQVTM and CDR2 ANQGSEA. The V gene lost 5 bases and the J gene lost 4 bases, with 21 bases spanning the gap. The length of the CDR3 is 15 residues. The CDR3 coding sequence is TGCAGCGTTTCACCCGGAGAGGGCGGTGGGTACGAGCAGTACTTC. Translation gives CSVSPGEGGGYEQYF.

This clonotype has a handful of counts. The chain joins TRBV6-6 to TRBJ2-3; 10 nucleotides align to TRBD2. The CDR3 covers 15 residues. Per germline, CDR1 MNHNY and CDR2 SVGAGI (reference sequence). V was clipped by 2 bases and J by 6 bases; unmatched bases: 5. Written as DNA, the CDR3 is TGTGCCAGCAGTTACCCGAGCGGGGGGGCGGATACGCAGTATTTT. Amino acid sequence: CASSYPSGGADTQYF.

This clonotype has only a few counts. The chain combines TRBV7-9 with TRBJ2-3; no firm D call. V shed 5 bases and J shed 4 bases, with 16 bases lying between them. The germline V gene encodes CDR1 SEHNR and CDR2 FQNEAQ (reference sequence). This CDR3 is 15 amino acids long. This CDR3 is CASSPRSLSADTQYF. The CDR3 DNA sequence: TGTGCCAGCAGCCCCCGGAGCCTCAGCGCAGATACGCAGTATTTT.

The V call is TRBV28, the J call TRBJ2-7, with a weak D call TRBD1 (5 bases). V was clipped by 5 bases and J by 1 base, with 12 bases between them. This CDR3 has 14 residues. Germline values: CDR1 MDHEN, CDR2 SYDVKM. The CDR3 here is CASSLIGASYEQYV. The CDR3 bases are TGTGCCAGCAGTCTTATTGGGGCATCCTACGAGCAGTACGTC.

This clonotype has at least ten counts. The chain links TRBV19 to TRBJ2-7; TRBD1 might be the D (6 bases). V dropped 6 bases and J dropped 0 bases, with 9 bases sitting between them. The CDR3 covers 13 residues. The germline gives CDR1 LNHDA, CDR2 SQIVND (reference sequence). The CDR3 region is CASSAGASYEQYF. The CDR3 nucleotides are TGTGCCAGTAGCGCAGGGGCCTCCTACGAGCAGTACTTC. Complete variable domain (other parts from reference TRBV19 and TRBJ2-7): DGGITQSPKYLFRKEGQNVTLSCEQNLNHDAMYWYRQDPGQGLRLIYYSQIVNDFQKGDIAEGYSVSREKKESFPLTVTSAQKNPTAFYLCASSAGASYEQYFGPGTRLTVT.

A few counts support this clonotype. The conserved phenylalanine or tryptophan normally closing the CDR3 is absent here, so this likely arose from a read error. Because the CDR3's place on the DNA is in doubt, the DNA is left out and the CDR3 is given as listed by TCRdb. The chain couples TRBV7-4 to TRBJ1-1; the table assigns TRBD1, which was not confirmed against the DNA. Germline-derived CDR1 and CDR2 are SGHVT and SQSDAQ. The CDR3 is 12 residues long, counting both termini. CDR3 amino acids: CASSLGTKYETD.

On this clonotype: A much larger clone lies one base from this, so it may be a read error. The chain has TRBV20-1 and TRBJ2-5; either TRBD1 or TRBD2 may supply D (5 bases each). The CDR3 is 12 residues long. V shed 0 bases and J shed 4 bases, with 6 bases lying between them. Germline V lookup: CDR1 DFQATT, CDR2 SNEGSKA (reference sequence). The CDR3: CSARDGTETQYF. DNA of the CDR3: TGCAGTGCTAGAGACGGGACAGAGACCCAGTACTTC.

V usage is TRBV20-1 and J usage is TRBJ2-5; 9 positions match TRBD2. This CDR3 contains 16 residues. Germline V CDR1 and CDR2: DFQATT, SNEGSKA (reference sequence). Germline trimming cut 0 bases from V and 4 bases from J; bases unmatched to any gene: 9. The CDR3 protein is CSARDKAGGRRETQYF. DNA of the CDR3: TGCAGTGCTAGAGATAAAGCGGGGGGACGAAGAGAGACCCAGTACTTC.

This clonotype occurred a few times. The chain uses TRBV7-3 and TRBJ2-1; 7 positions agree with TRBD2. Per the germline V gene, CDR1 is SGHTA and CDR2 is FQGTGA. This CDR3 has 17 amino acids. V shed 3 bases, J shed 1 base, and the junction held 9 bases outside the gene matches. The CDR3 here is CASSLWRGYGSYNEQFF. The CDR3 region has the DNA TGTGCCAGCAGCTTGTGGCGGGGGTACGGGTCCTACAATGAGCAGTTCTTC.

Comments on this clonotype: At one end, the junction sequence differs from germline, possibly due to a read error. V gene TRBV6-1 combines with J gene TRBJ1-2; perhaps TRBD1 as D (5 bases). The V gene's germline CDR1 is MNHNS and CDR2 SASEGT. The CDR3 totals 12 residues. In DNA form, the CDR3 reads TGTGCCAGCAGTGAGCCTACGCCGGGACTTGACTTC. Protein: CASSEPTPGLDF.

The chain recombines TRBV10-3 with TRBJ2-7; 9 nucleotides align to TRBD1. This CDR3 region has 13 residues. The junction had 0 bases not matched to a gene; V was cut back by 2 bases and J by 4 bases. Germline CDR1 and CDR2: ENHRY and SYGVKD. The CDR3 DNA sequence: TGTGCCATCAGTGAGGGGACAGGGTACGAGCAGTACGTC. Its protein product is CAISEGTGYEQYV.

The rearrangement joins TRBV11-2 to TRBJ2-7; perhaps TRBD1 as D (6 bases). V was pared by 0 bases and J by 2 bases, with 14 bases between. The CDR3 runs 16 residues. Per germline, CDR1 SGHAT and CDR2 FQNNGV. CDR3: CASSLDLSAGAYEQYV. The CDR3 nucleotides are TGTGCCAGCAGCTTAGATCTGAGCGCAGGGGCCTACGAGCAGTACGTC.

The genes are TRBV24-1 and TRBJ2-1, with 13 bases that match TRBD2. J lost 7 bases, V lost 4 bases, and 6 bases had no gene match. Germline V lookup: CDR1 KGHDR, CDR2 SFDVKD. The CDR3 extends over 16 amino acids. The CDR3: CATSDRLAGGVNEQFF. In DNA form, the CDR3 reads TGTGCCACCAGTGACCGACTAGCGGGGGGCGTTAATGAGCAGTTCTTC.

CDR3 sequence (DNA): TGTGCCAGCAGCTTCACTAGCAGTGAGCAGTTCTTC. It specifies CASSFTSSEQFF. The chain has TRBV7-6 and TRBJ2-1; D may be TRBD2 (6 bases). Germline lookup yields CDR1 SGHVS and CDR2 FNYEAQ. This CDR3 has 12 amino acids. V was clipped by 3 bases and J by 9 bases, with 9 bases between them.

This clonotype was observed a few times. The V call is TRBV5-4, the J call TRBJ2-3; 9 nucleotides align to TRBD1. Germline loops: CDR1 SGHNT, CDR2 YYREEE (reference sequence). V was pared by 1 base and J by 4 bases, with 10 bases of the junction left unmatched. The CDR3 is 17 residues long. CDR3 protein: CASSLSPDRGFADTQYF. The DNA for the CDR3 is TGTGCCAGCAGCTTGAGCCCTGACAGGGGGTTCGCAGATACGCAGTATTTT.

The V call is TRBV27, the J call TRBJ1-5, with D unresolved. Germline V lookup: CDR1 MNHEY, CDR2 SMNVEV (reference sequence). The CDR3 totals 15 residues. V lost 3 bases to trimming and J lost 6 bases, with 15 bases between them. The CDR3 DNA reads as TGTGCCAGCAGTTTTCGGGAGGGATCGGGTCAGCCCCAGCATTTT. This codes for CASSFREGSGQPQHF.

The CDR3 loop reads CASSLGQDGGYTF. In DNA form, the CDR3 reads TGTGCCAGCAGCTTGGGACAGGACGGCGGCTACACCTTC. The rearrangement uses TRBV5-6 and TRBJ1-2, with D possibly matching TRBD1 (6 bases). CDR1 is SGHDT, CDR2 YYEEEE, per germline. The V end was cut by 0 bases, the J end by 8 bases, with 11 bases between. The CDR3 spans 13 residues.

The V gene is TRBV7-9, the J gene TRBJ2-7, with 7 bases that match TRBD2. The trim removed 5 bases at V and 0 bases at J, leaving 10 bases unmatched. The length of the CDR3 is 16 residues. CDR1 and CDR2 from the germline V gene are SEHNR and FQNEAQ (reference sequence). Here the CDR3 reads CASSPLAGDSSYEQYF. DNA of the CDR3: TGTGCCAGCAGCCCTTTAGCGGGTGACAGCTCCTACGAGCAGTACTTC.

This clonotype was seen ten or more times. The chain joins TRBV14 to TRBJ2-3; D perhaps matches TRBD2 (6 bases). Germline loops: CDR1 SGHDN, CDR2 FVKESK. Trimming left V 1 base short and J 6 bases short, with 14 bases between. The CDR3 sequence is 15 residues long. The CDR3, as DNA: TGTGCCAGCAGCCAAGTCCCTGGAGGGTTGGATACGCAGTATTTT. The encoded protein is CASSQVPGGLDTQYF.

This clonotype was seen a handful of times. V usage is TRBV3-1 and J usage is TRBJ2-7, with D maybe TRBD2 (5 bases). The CDR3 covers 13 residues. The germline V gene encodes CDR1 LGHDT and CDR2 YNNKEL (reference sequence). V was pared by 1 base and J by 5 bases, with 9 bases between. The chain's CDR3 is CASSQGWGDEQYF. The CDR3 coding sequence is TGTGCCAGCAGCCAAGGTTGGGGAGACGAGCAGTACTTC.

This chain joins TRBV5-1 and TRBJ1-2; 10 bases map to TRBD1. Germline values: CDR1 SGHRS, CDR2 YFSETQ. Trimming cost V 1 base and J 6 bases; bases outside gene matches: 12. CDR3 length equals 17 residues. The CDR3 nucleotides are TGCGCCAGCAGCTTGTATCCCGGGACAGGGGTTTTCGATGGCTACACCTTC. Its translation is CASSLYPGTGVFDGYTF.

This clonotype was recorded at least ten times. The chain is built from TRBV7-6 and TRBJ2-1, with D possibly TRBD2 on 6 matching bases. V lost 7 bases to trimming and J lost 4 bases, with 8 bases between them. Germline V gives CDR1 SGHVS, CDR2 FNYEAQ. This CDR3 region has 12 residues. CDR3 in DNA: TGTGCCAGCACGCGGGATTACAATGAGCAGTTCTTC. Its protein product is CASTRDYNEQFF. Full variable domain (missing parts from reference TRBV7-6 and TRBJ2-1): GAGVSQSPRYKVTKRGQDVALRCDPISGHVSLYWYRQALGQGPEFLTYFNYEAQQDKSGLPNDRFSAERPEGSISTLTIQRTEQRDSAMYRCASTRDYNEQFFGPGTRLTVL.

In its sample, this clonotype was seen a few times. The rearrangement uses TRBV4-2 and TRBJ1-4; D is undetermined. The CDR3 totals 17 residues. Trimming cost V 4 bases and J 1 base, with 16 bases left between them. The germline V gene has CDR1 LGHNA and CDR2 YNFKEQ. CDR3 loop: CASSPEGSVGTNEKLFF. CDR3 in DNA: TGTGCCAGCAGCCCCGAGGGATCTGTAGGAACTAATGAAAAACTGTTTTTT.

This clonotype is a singleton in its sample. The chain combines TRBV2 with TRBJ2-1; 9 nucleotides align to TRBD2. Germline CDR1 SNHLY, CDR2 FYNNEI. V trimming: 6 bases; J trimming: 0 bases; junction bases outside the gene matches: 6. This CDR3 contains 16 residues. The chain's CDR3 is CASRLAGASSYNEQFF. The CDR3 nucleotides are TGTGCCAGCAGATTAGCGGGGGCCAGCTCCTACAATGAGCAGTTCTTC.